This passage covers 11 T cell receptor beta chains from one sample sequenced in a study of early T cells in non-severe SARS-CoV-2 infection. TCRdb re-derived calls from the 5' RACE reads in MiXCR, one entry per CDR3 protein. The sample consists of tens of thousands of distinct CDR3 sequences, 5.5% to 8% of them appearing once. The specimen was whole blood. Source of these receptors: an adult who was a healthcare worker with PCR-confirmed SARS-CoV-2 infection or an uninfected control (not recorded which).

This clonotype has a count of ten or more. The rearrangement joins TRBV15 to TRBJ1-2; D gene unclear. There are 15 residues in the CDR3. V was cut by 0 bases and J by 5 bases, with 13 bases left in between. Per the germline V gene, CDR1 is LNHNV and CDR2 is YYDKDF (reference sequence). CDR3 in DNA: TGTGCCACCAGCAGAGATCGGCCAGGATTGTATGGCTACACCTTC. Translation: CATSRDRPGLYGYTF. Full variable domain (rest looked up from reference TRBV15 and TRBJ1-2): DAMVIQNPRYQVTQFGKPVTLSCSQTLNHNVMYWYQQKSSQAPKLLFHYYDKDFNNEADTPDNFQSRRPNTSFCFLDIRSPGLGDTAMYLCATSRDRPGLYGYTFGSGTRLTVV.

This clonotype has at least ten counts. The V call is TRBV20-1, the J call TRBJ2-7, with TRBD2 matching 10 bases. Per germline, CDR1 DFQATT and CDR2 SNEGSKA (reference sequence). The CDR3 runs 15 residues. V dropped 0 bases and J dropped 3; count of bases not matched to a gene: 5. In DNA form, the CDR3 reads TGCAGTGCTAGAGATCCTAGCGGGAGACTCTACGAGCAGTACTTC. This translates into CSARDPSGRLYEQYF.

Only a few counts were recorded for this clonotype. This sequence joins TRBV29-1 and TRBJ2-3; maybe TRBD1 (6 bases). This CDR3 comprises 12 residues. Germline V gene sequence: CDR1 SQVTM, CDR2 ANQGSEA. The germline V and J ends were trimmed by 7 bases and 3 bases, with 11 bases remaining between them. The CDR3 DNA reads as TGCAGCGCAGACAGGCCTACAGATACGCAGTATTTT. Protein: CSADRPTDTQYF.

This clonotype was detected many times. The chain combines TRBV28 with TRBJ2-7; D not certain. The V end lost 4 bases, the J end lost 3 bases, and 19 bases lay between the germline ends. Looked up from germline, CDR1 is MDHEN and CDR2 is SYDVKM. This CDR3 is 16 amino acids long. Written as DNA, the CDR3 is TGTGCCAGCAGTTCGCAACTACCACCGAATTTCTACGAGCAGTACTTC. It translates to CASSSQLPPNFYEQYF.

This clonotype was recorded at least ten times. This chain uses TRBV7-2 with TRBJ2-5; D tentatively fits TRBD1 or TRBD2 (6 bases each). Germline CDR1 SGHTA, CDR2 FQGNSA. This CDR3 comprises 17 residues. Trimming cost V 2 bases and J 4 bases, with 20 bases left between them. CDR3 region: CASSLKGGLYKGETQYF. CDR3 bases: TGTGCCAGCAGCTTAAAAGGGGGACTCTATAAGGGAGAGACCCAGTACTTC.

In this sample, this clonotype turned up many times. J is TRBJ2-2 and V is TRBV11-2, with D uncertain. The CDR3 loop spans 17 amino acids. V was clipped by 3 bases and J by 3 bases, with 17 bases between them. CDR1 is SGHAT, CDR2 FQNNGV, per germline. CDR3 amino acids: CASSFPLQARDTGELFF. CDR3 nucleotides: TGTGCCAGCAGCTTTCCCTTACAAGCGCGAGACACCGGGGAGCTGTTTTTT. The whole variable domain, remainder taken from reference TRBV11-2 and TRBJ2-2, is EAGVAQSPRYKIIEKRQSVAFWCNPISGHATLYWYQQILGQGPKLLIQFQNNGVVDDSQLPKDRFSAERLKGVDSTLKIQPAKLEDSAVYLCASSFPLQARDTGELFFGEGSRLTVL.

The chain is built from TRBV4-1 and TRBJ2-1, with 14 bases that match TRBD2. This CDR3 is built from 19 residues. The V and J ends lost 4 bases and 3 bases, in that order; junction bases with no gene match: 11. Per germline, CDR1 MGHRA and CDR2 YSYEKL. As DNA, the CDR3 is TGCGCCAGCAGCCCCAACCCCGGGACTAGCGGGGGTTACTACAATGAGCAGTTCTTC. It encodes CASSPNPGTSGGYYNEQFF.

This clonotype has more than one count but fewer than ten. The chain couples TRBV18 to TRBJ2-6; D may be TRBD1 or TRBD2 (6 bases each). V lost 0 bases, J lost 2 bases, and 8 bases lay in between. This CDR3 is 16 amino acids long. Germline V gene lookup returns CDR1 KGHSH and CDR2 LQKENI. CDR3 DNA sequence: TGTGCCAGCTCACCACCCGGGGGCGCTGGGGCCAACGTCCTGACTTTC. Its translation: CASSPPGGAGANVLTF. Based on the CDR3 plus reference TRBV18 and TRBJ2-6, the full variable domain is NAGVMQNPRHLVRRRGQEARLRCSPMKGHSHVYWYRQLPEEGLKFMVYLQKENIIDESGMPKERFSAEFPKEGPSILRIQQVVRGDSAAYFCASSPPGGAGANVLTFGAGSRLTVL.

This clonotype has at least ten counts. This sequence joins TRBV7-2 and TRBJ2-7; D unresolved. V shed 3 bases and J shed 2 bases, with 11 bases lying between them. Germline loops: CDR1 SGHTA, CDR2 FQGNSA. This CDR3 region has 14 residues. The CDR3: CASSFSLTTYEQYF. DNA for the CDR3: TGTGCCAGCAGCTTCTCGCTAACTACCTACGAGCAGTACTTC.

This clonotype was recorded at least ten times. This sequence joins TRBV20-1 and TRBJ2-2; 9 bases are a match to TRBD1. Germline trimming cut 3 bases from V and 8 bases from J; bases unmatched to any gene: 10. The CDR3 is made up of 15 amino acids. CDR1 is DFQATT, CDR2 SNEGSKA, per germline (reference sequence). As DNA, the CDR3 is TGCAGTGCTAGCCGGGACAGGGCAAAGCAGGGGGAGCTGTTTTTT. Translated, it gives CSASRDRAKQGELFF.

This clonotype occurred many times. This chain connects TRBV5-1 to TRBJ2-1; TRBD2 aligns across 7 bases. This CDR3 is 15 amino acids long. Germline V lookup: CDR1 SGHRS, CDR2 YFSETQ. V shed 4 bases and J 4 bases; nucleotides not matched to a gene: 8. The CDR3 region has the DNA TGCGCCAGCAGCCGGGGCAGCGGGGAGTACAATGAGCAGTTCTTC. Amino acids: CASSRGSGEYNEQFF. Together with reference TRBV5-1 and TRBJ2-1, the CDR3 gives the full variable domain: KAGVTQTPRYLIKTRGQQVTLSCSPISGHRSVSWYQQTPGQGLQFLFEYFSETQRNKGNFPGRFSGRQFSNSRSEMNVSTLELGDSALYLCASSRGSGEYNEQFFGPGTRLTVL.